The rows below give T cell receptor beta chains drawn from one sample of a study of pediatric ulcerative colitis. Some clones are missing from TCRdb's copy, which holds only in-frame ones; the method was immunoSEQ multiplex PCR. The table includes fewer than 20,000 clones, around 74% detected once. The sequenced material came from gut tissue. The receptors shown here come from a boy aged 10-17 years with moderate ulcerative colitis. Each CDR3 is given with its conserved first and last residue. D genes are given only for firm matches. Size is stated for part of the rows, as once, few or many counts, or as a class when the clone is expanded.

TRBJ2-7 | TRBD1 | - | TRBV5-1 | TGCGCCAGCAGCTTAAACCGGGACAGGGGGTCTCGCCAGTACTTC | CASSLNRDRGSRQYF
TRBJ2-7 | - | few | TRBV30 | TGTGCCTGGAGCGCGGGACAAATTTTGGAGCAGTACTTC | CAWSAGQILEQYF
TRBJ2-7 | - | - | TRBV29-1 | TGCAGCGTTGGAGGTCAGGTTTCGGCGTCCTACGAGCAGTACTTC | CSVGGQVSASYEQYF
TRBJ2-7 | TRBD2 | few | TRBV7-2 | TGTGCCAGCAGCCAAACTAGCGGGATCTACGAGCAGTACTTC | CASSQTSGIYEQYF
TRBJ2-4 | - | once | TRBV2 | TGTGCCAGAAGACCGACCACCCAGCAAGGCATTCAGTACTTC | CARRPTTQQGIQYF
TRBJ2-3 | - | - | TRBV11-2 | TGTGCCAGCAGCTCCAGACAGGCCACAGATACGCAGTATTTT | CASSSRQATDTQYF
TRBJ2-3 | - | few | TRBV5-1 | TGCGCCAGTTATTTGGGGGGCGTCGAAGATACGCAGTATTTT | CASYLGGVEDTQYF
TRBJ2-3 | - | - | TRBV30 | TGTGCCTGGAGTGGACCAGATACGCAGTATTTT | CAWSGPDTQYF
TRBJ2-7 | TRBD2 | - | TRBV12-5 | TGTGCTAGTGGATCGGGACTAGCGGGCTCCTACGAGCAGTACTTC | CASGSGLAGSYEQYF
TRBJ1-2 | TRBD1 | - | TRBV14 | TGTGCCAGCAGCCAACCGACAGGGGGAGGCTACACCTTC | CASSQPTGGGYTF
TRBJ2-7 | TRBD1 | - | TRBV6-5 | TGTGCCAGCAGTTACCGGATGACAGGGTATAGCTACGAGCAGTACTTC | CASSYRMTGYSYEQYF
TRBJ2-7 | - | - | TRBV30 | TGTGCCTGGAGTGTACGGTTCGAGCAGTACTTC | CAWSVRFEQYF
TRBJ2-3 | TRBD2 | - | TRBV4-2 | TGTGCCAGCAGCCAAGAAATGGCGGCTAGCGGGAGTATAAACGCTGGAGATACGCAGTATTTT | CASSQEMAASGSINAGDTQYF
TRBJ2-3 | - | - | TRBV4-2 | TGTGCCAGCAGCCAAGAGAGGACTACCTTTTCAGATACGCAGTATTTT | CASSQERTTFSDTQYF
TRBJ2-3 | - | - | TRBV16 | TGTGCCAGCAGCCCAAGGGCCCGCACAGATACGCAGTATTTT | CASSPRARTDTQYF
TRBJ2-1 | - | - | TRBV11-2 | TGTGCCAGCAGCTTGGGTTCACGGGGTCGATCCTACAATGAGCAGTTCTTC | CASSLGSRGRSYNEQFF
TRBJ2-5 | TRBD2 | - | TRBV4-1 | TGCGCCAGCAGCCTCCTTAGCGGGAATCCGGTCCAAGAGACCCAGTACTTC | CASSLLSGNPVQETQYF
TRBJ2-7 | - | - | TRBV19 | TGTGCCAGTAGTATAGCCGGGAACGAGCAGTACTTC | CASSIAGNEQYF
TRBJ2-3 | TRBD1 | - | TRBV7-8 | TGTGCCAGCGGACCGGGACAGGTCACAGATACGCAGTATTTT | CASGPGQVTDTQYF
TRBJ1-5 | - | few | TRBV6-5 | TGTGCCAGCAGTCCGGGCCGCAATCAGCCCCAGCATTTT | CASSPGRNQPQHF
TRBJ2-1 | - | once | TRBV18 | TGTGCCAGCTCACCACCGATTTCAGAAAATGAGCAGTTCTTC | CASSPPISENEQFF
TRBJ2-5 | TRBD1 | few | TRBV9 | TGTGCCAGCAGCCCTTACGGGACAGGGACCGGCCAAGAGACCCAGTACTTC | CASSPYGTGTGQETQYF
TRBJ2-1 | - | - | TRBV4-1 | TGCGCCAGCAGCCAAGTTCCCCCCGGGACCGCCTGGTACAATGAGCAGTTCTTC | CASSQVPPGTAWYNEQFF
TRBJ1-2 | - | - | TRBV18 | TGTGCCGCGGGCCGCGATGGCTATGGCTACACCTTC | CAAGRDGYGYTF
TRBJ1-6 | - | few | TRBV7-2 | TGTGCCAGCAGCTACGGACGGTCTAATTCACCCCTCCACTTT | CASSYGRSNSPLHF
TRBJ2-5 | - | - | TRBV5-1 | TGCGCCAGCAGCTTGGGAGGGAGTGAGACCCAGTACTTC | CASSLGGSETQYF
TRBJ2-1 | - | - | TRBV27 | TGTGCCAGCAGAACATCCTACAATGAGCAGTTCTTC | CASRTSYNEQFF
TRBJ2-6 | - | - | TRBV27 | TGTGCCAGCAGCTGGGGAGCCTCTGGGGCCAACGTCCTGACTTTC | CASSWGASGANVLTF
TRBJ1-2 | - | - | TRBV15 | TGTGCCACCAGCAGAGATCCACAGCTCTATGGCTACACCTTC | CATSRDPQLYGYTF
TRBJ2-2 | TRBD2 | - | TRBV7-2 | TGTGCCAGCAGCAATGTAGCGGGGGGCACCGGGGAGCTGTTTTTT | CASSNVAGGTGELFF
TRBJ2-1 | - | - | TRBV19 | TGTGCCAGTATGGGTGGTGGTAATGAGCAGTTCTTC | CASMGGGNEQFF
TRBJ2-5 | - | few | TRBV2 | TGTGCCAGCAGTGGACTAGGCCAAGAGACCCAGTACTTC | CASSGLGQETQYF
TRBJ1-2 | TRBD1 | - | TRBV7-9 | TGTGCCAGCACCAAAGTCCCGGGACAGGGCTCGGGGGGCTACACCTTC | CASTKVPGQGSGGYTF
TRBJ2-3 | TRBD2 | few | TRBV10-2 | TGCGCCAGCAGTGACGGCCCTGTGGTATTGAGCGGGGGGTTCACAGATACGCAGTATTTT | CASSDGPVVLSGGFTDTQYF
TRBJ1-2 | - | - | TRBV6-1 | TGTGCCAGCGCGGAGGCGGAGGAAACCTATGGCTACACCTTC | CASAEAEETYGYTF
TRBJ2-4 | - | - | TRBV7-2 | TGTGCCAGCAGCGACAGACAGGCCAAAAACATTCAGTACTTC | CASSDRQAKNIQYF
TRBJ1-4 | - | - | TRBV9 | TGTGCCAGCAGCGTAGGGGGGGACGCAACTAATGAAAAACTGTTTTTT | CASSVGGDATNEKLFF
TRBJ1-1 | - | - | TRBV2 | TGTGCCGAACTACGGGGGAGGACTGAAGCTTTCTTT | CAELRGRTEAFF
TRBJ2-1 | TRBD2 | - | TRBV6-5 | TGTGCCAGCAGTTACCCGGGAGGGAAGAGGAATGAGCAGTTCTTC | CASSYPGGKRNEQFF
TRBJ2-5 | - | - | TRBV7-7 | TGTGCCAGCAGCTTAGTCCCCACTAGCCTGGAGACCCAGTACTTC | CASSLVPTSLETQYF
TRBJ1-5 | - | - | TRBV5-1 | TGCGCCAGCAGCTTGGGCGGGGTAGATCAGCCCCAGCATTTT | CASSLGGVDQPQHF
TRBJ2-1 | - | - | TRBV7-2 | TGTGCCAGCAGCTTCGAGTCAGGGAGATACAATGAGCAGTTCTTC | CASSFESGRYNEQFF
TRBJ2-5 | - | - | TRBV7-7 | TGTGCCAGCAGTCGACGGGGGACCTCAGCGACCCAGTACTTC | CASSRRGTSATQYF
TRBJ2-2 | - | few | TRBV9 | TGTGCCAGCAGCGCGAACCCAGGATTACACACCGGGGAGCTGTTTTTT | CASSANPGLHTGELFF